This TCR beta chain emerged from a study of T cells after yellow fever vaccination. Across the whole study: The SMART-Seq v4 Ultra Low Input method served to prepare the low-cell-number fractions.

5'RACE template switching generated TCR cDNA, adding a universal primer site and UMIs. TCRdb reprocessed the 5' RACE reads with MiXCR, giving one entry per CDR3 protein. The sample contains 300,000 to 400,000 distinct CDR3 sequences, 7% to 9% of which appear only once. General observations from the study: In FACS-sorted repertoires, abundant clonotypes from the bulk population could appear as contaminants. The study re-detected most primary-vaccination clones after the booster (approximately 97% CD4, roughly 85% CD8).

Details on this clonotype: Its antigen is still unknown.

CDR1 and CDR2 (germline): KGHSH, LQKENI. V shed 3 bases and J shed 2 bases, with 11 bases lying between them. This CDR3 region has 16 residues. The sequence derives from a man younger than 35 who received the YFV17D yellow fever vaccine. The chain recombines TRBV18 with TRBJ2-6; D is possibly TRBD1 (5 bases). The sample here was PBMCs, taken approximately 47 days after the first yellow fever vaccination. The CDR3 loop reads CASSPIQGAGANVLTF. DNA of the CDR3: TGTGCCAGCTCACCGATCCAGGGCGCTGGGGCCAACGTCCTGACTTTC. The whole variable domain, filled in from reference TRBV18 and TRBJ2-6, reads NAGVMQNPRHLVRRRGQEARLRCSPMKGHSHVYWYRQLPEEGLKFMVYLQKENIIDESGMPKERFSAEFPKEGPSILRIQQVVRGDSAAYFCASSPIQGAGANVLTFGAGSRLTVL.